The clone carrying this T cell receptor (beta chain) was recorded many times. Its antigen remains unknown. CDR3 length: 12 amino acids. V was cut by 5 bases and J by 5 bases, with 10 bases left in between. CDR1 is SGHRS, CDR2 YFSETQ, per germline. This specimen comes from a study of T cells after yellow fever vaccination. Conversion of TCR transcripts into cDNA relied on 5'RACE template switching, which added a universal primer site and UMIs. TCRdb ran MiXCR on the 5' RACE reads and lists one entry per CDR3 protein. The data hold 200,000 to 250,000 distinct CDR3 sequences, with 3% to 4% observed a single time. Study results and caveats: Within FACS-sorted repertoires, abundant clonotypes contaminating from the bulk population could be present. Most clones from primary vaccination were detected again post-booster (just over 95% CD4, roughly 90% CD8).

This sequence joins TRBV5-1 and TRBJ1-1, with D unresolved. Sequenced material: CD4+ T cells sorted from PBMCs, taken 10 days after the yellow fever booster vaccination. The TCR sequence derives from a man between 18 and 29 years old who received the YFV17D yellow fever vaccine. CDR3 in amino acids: CASRKEDTEAFF. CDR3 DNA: TGCGCCAGCAGGAAGGAGGATACTGAAGCTTTCTTT.